This TCR beta chain originates from a study of blood T cell repertoires in COVID-19 (dated by TCRdb to between 2020 and 2021). With respect to the entire study: Samples covering the acute and convalescent phases of COVID-19 were provided by collaborators in the United States, Italy and Spain. Samples were obtained from the ongoing ImmuneRACE study (first 160 participants) and from 950 to 1,500 subjects provided by 6 global collaborators. The repertoires were released in a freely available public database meant as a resource for research on the immune response to SARS-CoV-2. Where available, HLA class I and class II types were taken from metadata supplied by the sample provider and were not determined by assay-based typing. A de-identified subject ID, COVID-19 status, age in years and sex were almost always included in the sample metadata. Subjects who had been exposed to COVID-19, were actively infected with it, or had recovered from it provided the deeply sampled blood TCRbeta repertoires that made up the dataset. The prospective study material was composed of cDNA or gDNA derived from T cells, B-cell-depleted T cells, or PBMCs.

Results the study describes overall, beyond this receptor: The amount of clinical and demographic metadata varied by source and participant and was provided uncurated.

Germline trimming: 7 bases from V, 2 bases from J; junction bases outside gene matches: 5. CDR1 and CDR2, per the germline V gene, are MDHEN and SYDVKM. The CDR3 goes from the cysteine to the phenylalanine over 14 residues. The sequence is cut down to CDR3 DNA, 42 bases in frame from base 1. A note on this clone: No antigen is known for it. No qualities accompany the bases; no much larger clone lies one base away.

The immunoSEQ Assay, a bias-controlled multiplex PCR, was used to amplify TCRbeta CDR3 regions from genomic DNA. The paper's data handling went like this. The number of nucleated cells in each sample was estimated from the amplification of reference gene primers within the assay. To quantify the absolute abundance of each unique TCRbeta CDR3 rearrangement, sequence reads were collapsed and filtered. Productive Simpson clonality was computed per sample as the square root of Simpson's diversity index over productive rearrangements. What TCRdb holds here is the immuneACCESS table cut down to in-frame rearrangements. Part of the clones is not present; checked against another copy, under half of the missing clones reflect an unresolved V gene, and the others are unexplained. That table gives V, J and clone size, and the DNA gave D and trimming. For this sample the table gives hundreds of thousands of clones, of which 70% to 90% were detected only once. The ten largest clonotypes hold under 2% of the sample.

Enrolling through a virtual design, the prospective study's participants ranged in age from roughly 18 to 89 years and lived across 20 to 30 United States geographic areas. In the prospective study, participants were assigned to cohorts based on the clinical history participants reported in a screening survey and a study questionnaire. In the prospective study, mobile phlebotomists collected whole blood, serum and a nasopharyngeal or oropharyngeal swab from each participant. Prospective study participants could optionally give additional blood draws and questionnaires over a roughly 2-month period. Before DNA extraction, blood samples from the prospective study were shipped at room temperature or frozen.

This sequence uses TRBV28 and TRBJ1-3; TRBD1 lines up with 7 middle nucleotides. The sample taken for sequencing was PBMCs or T cells enriched from blood (not recorded which). This sequence originates from a woman between 18 and 29 years old with acute COVID-19. The CDR3 region: CASNTGTAGNTIYF. The bases read TGTGCCAGCAACACCGGGACAGCTGGAAACACCATATATTTT.